This T cell receptor (beta chain) comes out of a study of monozygotic twins with inflammatory bowel disease. Germline CDR1 reads DFQATT; CDR2 reads SNEGSKA (reference sequence). The CDR3 runs 15 residues. TCRdb processed the 5' RACE reads again and assigns one entry to each CDR3 protein, with no DNA. The sample data list more than 300,000 distinct CDR3 sequences. The sequence was collected from a human donor with ulcerative colitis or Crohn's disease, or a healthy co-twin of an affected twin (not recorded which). The gene calls are TRBV20-1 and TRBJ2-2; TCRdb gives TRBD2 as the D gene, but with no DNA this cannot be confirmed. Sequencing was performed on blood. This CDR3 is CSARRAGGHTGELFF.